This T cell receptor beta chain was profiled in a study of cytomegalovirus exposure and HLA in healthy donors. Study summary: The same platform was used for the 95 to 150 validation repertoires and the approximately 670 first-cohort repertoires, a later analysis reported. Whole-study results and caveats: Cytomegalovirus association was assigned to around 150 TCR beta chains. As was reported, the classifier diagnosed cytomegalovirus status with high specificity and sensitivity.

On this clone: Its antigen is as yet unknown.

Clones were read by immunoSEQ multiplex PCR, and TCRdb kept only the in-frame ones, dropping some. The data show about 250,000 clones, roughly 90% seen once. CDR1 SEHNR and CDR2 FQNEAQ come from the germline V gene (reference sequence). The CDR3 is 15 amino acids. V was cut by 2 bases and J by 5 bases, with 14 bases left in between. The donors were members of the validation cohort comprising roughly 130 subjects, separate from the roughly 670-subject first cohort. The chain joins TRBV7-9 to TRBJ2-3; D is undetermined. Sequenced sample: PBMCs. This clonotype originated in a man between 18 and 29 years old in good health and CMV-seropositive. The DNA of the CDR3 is TGTGCCAGCAGCTTATCCCTCGGCGGCAGAGATACGCAGTATTTT. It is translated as CASSLSLGGRDTQYF.